These 18 T cell receptor beta chains were all obtained from the same sample, sequenced in a study of blood T cell repertoires in COVID-19 (dated by TCRdb to about 2020). Receptor amplification or capture employed the immunoSEQ multiplex PCR assay. This is the immuneACCESS table as TCRdb keeps it, with only in-frame sequences that have V and J called. A part of the clones is gone; compared with another copy, unresolved V genes explain less than half, and the rest is unexplained. Present in this sample are 150,000 to 160,000 clones, roughly nine tenths of which were seen just once. More than 2% of the sample is taken by the ten largest. Material: peripheral blood. Source of these receptors: a woman aged 70-85 years with acute or convalescent COVID-19.

The V and J genes are TRBV30 and TRBJ2-1, with 13 bases that match TRBD2. The germline gives CDR1 GTSNPN, CDR2 SVGIG (reference sequence). This CDR3 spans 19 amino acids. J was trimmed by 5 bases and V by 2 bases; bases with no gene match: 15. In DNA form, the CDR3 reads TGTGCCTGGAGTAAAAAACTCGGGACTAGCGGGATGTCCCACAATGAGCAGTTCTTC. Protein product: CAWSKKLGTSGMSHNEQFF. Drawing the rest from reference TRBV30 and TRBJ2-1, the complete variable domain is SQTIHQWPATLVQPVGSPLSLECTVEGTSNPNLYWYRQAAGRGLQLLFYSVGIGQISSEVPQNLSASRPQDRQFILSSKKLLLSDSGFYLCAWSKKLGTSGMSHNEQFFGPGTRLTVL.

This rearrangement joins TRBV10-3 to TRBJ1-5, with 10 bases that match TRBD1. The V gene's germline CDR1 is ENHRY and CDR2 SYGVKD. With V trimmed by 10 bases and J by 1 base, 7 bases remained unmatched. The CDR3 loop spans 15 amino acids. CDR3 in amino acids: CATRQGAFSNQPQHF. Written as DNA, the CDR3 is TGTGCCACCCGACAGGGGGCGTTCAGCAATCAGCCCCAGCATTTT.

The V and J genes are TRBV6-5 and TRBJ1-1; no clear D. Trimming cost V 2 bases and J 1 base, with 11 bases left between them. This CDR3 has 15 amino acids. From germline, CDR1 is MNHEY and CDR2 SVGAGI. The CDR3, as DNA: TGTGCCAGCAGTTACACGCTGACGGGGAACACTGAAGCTTTCTTT. Amino acid sequence: CASSYTLTGNTEAFF.

This chain uses TRBV5-6 with TRBJ2-1; 14 nucleotides line up with TRBD2. The CDR3 has 16 residues. The ends lost 4 bases at V and 2 bases at J; junction bases unmatched: 2. Germline-derived CDR1 and CDR2 are SGHDT and YYEEEE. The CDR3 loop is CASSATSGGAYNEQFF. The CDR3 DNA sequence: TGTGCCAGCAGCGCGACTAGCGGGGGGGCCTACAATGAGCAGTTCTTC.

A single count supports this clone. V usage is TRBV11-1 and J usage is TRBJ1-6; D remains unclear. CDR1 SGHAT and CDR2 FQDESV come from the germline V gene (reference sequence). The CDR3 length is 13 residues. V lost 5 bases and J 10 bases, leaving 12 bases between the germline ends. The CDR3 region has the DNA TGTGCCAGCAGCCTTGATTGGGCCTCACCCCTCCACTTT. Translation gives CASSLDWASPLHF.

This sequence joins TRBV10-2 and TRBJ1-1; TRBD1 matches 9 bases. The CDR3 totals 14 residues. The germline gives CDR1 WSHSY, CDR2 SAAADI. The V gene end was trimmed by 7 bases and the J gene end by 1 base; junction bases not matched to a gene: 4. CDR3 residues: CASIRTGANTEAFF. The CDR3 DNA is TGCGCCAGCATCAGGACAGGGGCGAACACTGAAGCTTTCTTT.

The chain couples TRBV6-6 to TRBJ1-5; TRBD1 matches at 8 bases. From germline, CDR1 is MNHNY and CDR2 SVGAGI (reference sequence). Trimming at V came to 4 bases and at J to 0 bases, leaving 5 bases not matched to a gene. CDR3 size: 16 residues. CDR3 nucleotides: TGTGCCAGCAGTTCTGGCCAGGGGGCTAGCAATCAGCCCCAGCATTTT. Protein: CASSSGQGASNQPQHF.

This chain uses TRBV18 with TRBJ1-5, with 10 bases matching TRBD1. Germline lookup yields CDR1 KGHSH and CDR2 LQKENI. V was clipped by 6 bases and J by 7 bases; unmatched bases: 6. The CDR3 length is 14 residues. The CDR3 here is CASSHGTGEQPQHF. CDR3 nucleotide sequence: TGTGCCAGCTCCCACGGGACAGGGGAACAGCCCCAGCATTTT.

The chain is built from TRBV7-8 and TRBJ1-2; D ambiguous. The CDR3 is made up of 13 amino acids. The V end lost 4 bases, the J end lost 5 bases, and 11 bases lay between the germline ends. Germline CDR1 is SGHVS and CDR2 is FQNEAQ. CDR3 nucleotide sequence: TGTGCCAGCAGCTCAACCGAGAAGTATGGCTACACCTTC. This translates into CASSSTEKYGYTF.

On this clone: Other DNA sequences within the sample encode an identical CDR3. This chain uses TRBV6-5 with TRBJ1-5, with a weak D call TRBD1 (6 bases). The CDR3 spans 14 residues. The germline gives CDR1 MNHEY, CDR2 SVGAGI. V lost 6 bases and J lost 1, with 10 bases in between. CDR3 region: CASSRDNSNQPQHF. For the CDR3, the DNA is TGTGCCAGCAGCCGGGACAACAGCAATCAGCCCCAGCATTTT.

A few counts support this clone. V is TRBV6-2 or TRBV6-3 and J is TRBJ1-5, with D unresolved. The CDR3 covers 16 residues. Trimming left V 4 bases short and J 2 bases short, with 15 bases between. Germline V gives CDR1 MNHEY, CDR2 SVGEGT. CDR3 amino acids: CASSSTRRGGNQPQHF. The CDR3 region has the DNA TGTGCCAGCAGTTCGACCCGGCGGGGTGGCAATCAGCCCCAGCATTTT.

This clone occurred once. This sequence joins TRBV7-9 and TRBJ1-4, with D hard to call. This CDR3 comprises 11 residues. V lost 6 bases to trimming and J lost 6 bases, with 5 bases between them. CDR1 is SEHNR and CDR2 is FQNEAQ in the germline V gene (reference sequence). The CDR3 sequence: CASSTDEKLFF. CDR3 DNA sequence: TGTGCCAGCAGTACGGATGAAAAACTGTTTTTT.

The gene calls are TRBV2 and TRBJ1-4, with a tentative D call TRBD1 (6 bases). CDR1 and CDR2 from the germline V gene are SNHLY and FYNNEI. The CDR3 length is 16 residues. V lost 6 bases to trimming and J lost 0 bases, with 14 bases between them. The CDR3 protein is CASSAQGRATNEKLFF. The CDR3 DNA sequence: TGTGCCAGCAGCGCACAGGGCAGGGCAACTAATGAAAAACTGTTTTTT.

The chain is built from TRBV7-9 and TRBJ1-1; maybe TRBD1 (6 bases). Per germline, CDR1 SEHNR and CDR2 FQNEAQ (reference sequence). The CDR3 loop spans 15 amino acids. V gave up 5 bases and J gave up 3 bases, with 16 bases separating them. CDR3 in DNA: TGTGCCAGCAGCGAGCGGGGGGCTGTCTACACTGAAGCTTTCTTT. Translated, it gives CASSERGAVYTEAFF.

The chain joins TRBV5-6 to TRBJ2-1; D possibly corresponds to TRBD2 (5 bases). Germline V gives CDR1 SGHDT, CDR2 YYEEEE. V lost 2 bases and J lost 7, with 19 bases in between. The CDR3 sequence is 16 residues long. The CDR3 protein is CASSFGVASLSNEQFF. The CDR3 DNA follows: TGTGCCAGCAGCTTCGGAGTGGCTAGCCTTTCTAATGAGCAGTTCTTC. Combining the CDR3 with reference TRBV5-6 and TRBJ2-1 gives the whole variable domain DAGVTQSPTHLIKTRGQQVTLRCSPKSGHDTVSWYQQALGQGPQFIFQYYEEEERQRGNFPDRFSGHQFPNYSSELNVNALLLGDSALYLCASSFGVASLSNEQFFGPGTRLTVL.

The gene calls are TRBV7-2 and TRBJ2-7; 11 nucleotides match TRBD2. Germline values: CDR1 SGHTA, CDR2 FQGNSA. The CDR3 length is 15 residues. After removal of 0 bases from V and 5 bases from J, the junction contained 3 bases not matched to a gene. The CDR3 DNA reads as TGTGCCAGCAGCTTAGCCTTAGCGGGGGGGAACGAGCAGTACGTC. It yields the protein CASSLALAGGNEQYV.

This clone was recorded a few times. The DNA of the CDR3 is TGCGCCAGCAGCTTGCCAGGGCCTTATGGCTACACCTTC. Encoded protein: CASSLPGPYGYTF. This chain connects TRBV5-1 to TRBJ1-2; perhaps TRBD1 as D (5 bases). Germline V gives CDR1 SGHRS, CDR2 YFSETQ. The V end was cut by 1 base, the J end by 5 bases, with 9 bases between. CDR3 length equals 13 residues.

J is TRBJ2-4 and V is TRBV7-8; a possible D gene is TRBD1 (5 bases). The CDR3 has 15 amino acids. The germline V and J ends were trimmed by 0 bases and 7 bases, with 13 bases remaining between them. Germline loops: CDR1 SGHVS, CDR2 FQNEAQ. The CDR3 region has the DNA TGTGCCAGCAGCTTAGCGTTTCAGGGCCCCAACATTCAGTACTTC. Amino acids: CASSLAFQGPNIQYF.